The rows below give T cell receptor beta chains drawn from one sample of a study of regulatory T cells in long-lasting Graves disease. TCRdb independently ran MiXCR on the multiplex PCR reads; one entry per CDR3 protein. The sample holds around 340,000 distinct CDR3 sequences, about 20% seen once. The sequencing used peripheral blood mononuclear cells (PBMCs), collected when the disease was refractory, from a patient treated with antithyroid drugs. These receptors were collected from a female donor with Graves disease. Both conserved end residues are part of each CDR3. Each record gives: V gene, J gene, D gene, clone size, CDR3 protein, CDR3 DNA. A D gene is named only where the DNA matches it firmly. Rows may omit the clone size; those that give it use once, few, many or a size class.

v_call: TRBV5-1; j_call: TRBJ2-2; d_call: TRBD1; clone_size: -; cdr3_aa: CASSRDRANTGELFF; cdr3_nt: TGCGCCAGCAGCCGGGACAGGGCAAACACCGGGGAGCTGTTTTTT
v_call: TRBV7-2; j_call: TRBJ1-5; d_call: TRBD1; clone_size: many; cdr3_aa: CASSADRDQPQHF; cdr3_nt: TGTGCCAGCAGCGCGGACAGGGACCAGCCCCAGCATTTT
v_call: TRBV27; j_call: TRBJ1-5; d_call: TRBD1; clone_size: many; cdr3_aa: CASSFQGVRNQPQHF; cdr3_nt: TGTGCCAGCAGTTTTCAGGGGGTCCGCAATCAGCCCCAGCATTTT
v_call: TRBV7-9; j_call: TRBJ2-7; d_call: -; clone_size: many; cdr3_aa: CASSVTPGVPHEQYF; cdr3_nt: TGTGCCAGCAGCGTGACCCCGGGGGTACCCCACGAGCAGTACTTC
v_call: TRBV6-5; j_call: TRBJ2-6; d_call: -; clone_size: -; cdr3_aa: CASSYSLGYGANVLTF; cdr3_nt: TGTGCCAGCAGTTACTCTTTAGGGTATGGGGCCAACGTCCTGACTTTC
v_call: TRBV7-3; j_call: TRBJ1-2; d_call: -; clone_size: -; cdr3_aa: CASSDQGGYGYTF; cdr3_nt: TGTGCCAGCAGCGATCAGGGAGGCTATGGCTACACCTTC
v_call: TRBV7-9; j_call: TRBJ2-5; d_call: TRBD1; clone_size: many; cdr3_aa: CASSPRDRLQETQYF; cdr3_nt: TGTGCCAGCAGCCCTCGGGACAGGCTCCAAGAGACCCAGTACTTC
v_call: TRBV7-3; j_call: TRBJ1-2; d_call: -; clone_size: many; cdr3_aa: CASSLWGGSQANYGYTF; cdr3_nt: TGTGCCAGCAGCTTATGGGGAGGGAGCCAAGCTAACTATGGCTACACCTTC
v_call: TRBV6-1; j_call: TRBJ2-7; d_call: TRBD2; clone_size: many; cdr3_aa: CASRSPGRGDRYEQYF; cdr3_nt: TGTGCCAGCAGATCTCCGGGGCGGGGGGACCGCTACGAGCAGTACTTC
v_call: TRBV3-1; j_call: TRBJ1-2; d_call: TRBD1; clone_size: few; cdr3_aa: CASSQDYRGDGYTF; cdr3_nt: TGTGCCAGCAGCCAGGACTACAGGGGGGATGGCTACACCTTC
v_call: TRBV10-3; j_call: TRBJ2-2; d_call: TRBD2; clone_size: few; cdr3_aa: CAISEWTSGSPPMANTGELFF; cdr3_nt: TGTGCCATCAGTGAGTGGACTAGCGGGAGTCCCCCCATGGCGAACACCGGGGAGCTGTTTTTT
v_call: TRBV4-3; j_call: TRBJ2-7; d_call: TRBD1; clone_size: -; cdr3_aa: CASSQVQGSEQYF; cdr3_nt: TGCGCCAGCAGCCAAGTACAGGGGAGCGAGCAGTACTTC
v_call: TRBV28; j_call: TRBJ2-5; d_call: TRBD2; clone_size: many; cdr3_aa: CASSSTSAVSWETQYF; cdr3_nt: TGTGCCAGCAGTTCCACTAGCGCCGTTTCTTGGGAGACCCAGTACTTC
v_call: TRBV30; j_call: TRBJ1-2; d_call: TRBD1; clone_size: many; cdr3_aa: CAWTRQGDYGYTF; cdr3_nt: TGTGCCTGGACCCGACAGGGAGACTATGGCTACACCTTC
v_call: TRBV2; j_call: TRBJ2-7; d_call: -; clone_size: many; cdr3_aa: CASSDPLERRAKEQYF; cdr3_nt: TGTGCCAGCAGTGATCCTCTCGAGAGGAGGGCGAAAGAGCAGTACTTC
v_call: TRBV14; j_call: TRBJ1-6; d_call: -; clone_size: -; cdr3_aa: CASSANHRNSPLHF; cdr3_nt: TGTGCCAGCAGCGCCAACCACAGAAATTCACCCCTCCACTTT
v_call: TRBV6-1; j_call: TRBJ1-1; d_call: -; clone_size: -; cdr3_aa: CASMSGFTGNTEAFF; cdr3_nt: TGTGCCAGCATGTCGGGATTTACAGGGAACACTGAAGCTTTCTTT
v_call: TRBV2; j_call: TRBJ2-2; d_call: -; clone_size: many; cdr3_aa: CASKRQGNTGELFF; cdr3_nt: TGTGCCAGCAAGCGGCAGGGTAACACCGGGGAGCTGTTTTTT
v_call: TRBV6-2/TRBV6-3; j_call: TRBJ2-5; d_call: -; clone_size: few; cdr3_aa: CASRPLGRETQYF; cdr3_nt: TGTGCCAGCAGACCCCTGGGACGAGAGACCCAGTACTTC
v_call: TRBV9; j_call: TRBJ2-3; d_call: -; clone_size: few; cdr3_aa: CASSVVSLDSGVGDTQYF; cdr3_nt: TGTGCCAGCAGCGTAGTTTCCCTTGACTCGGGAGTGGGTGATACGCAGTATTTT
v_call: TRBV27; j_call: TRBJ2-2; d_call: -; clone_size: -; cdr3_aa: CATRRGRSNTGELFF; cdr3_nt: TGTGCCACCCGGAGGGGGCGATCGAACACCGGGGAGCTGTTTTTT
v_call: TRBV6-2/TRBV6-3; j_call: TRBJ1-3; d_call: -; clone_size: few; cdr3_aa: CASRLAGPTGNTIYF; cdr3_nt: TGTGCCAGCAGACTCGCAGGACCCACTGGAAACACCATATATTTT
v_call: TRBV12-3/TRBV12-4; j_call: TRBJ2-6; d_call: -; clone_size: few; cdr3_aa: CASRGGGRANVLTF; cdr3_nt: TGTGCCAGCAGGGGGGGCGGACGGGCCAACGTCCTGACTTTC
v_call: TRBV3-1; j_call: TRBJ2-7; d_call: TRBD1; clone_size: many; cdr3_aa: CASSHRQGPAYEQYF; cdr3_nt: TGTGCCAGCAGTCATCGACAGGGTCCCGCCTACGAGCAGTACTTC
v_call: TRBV6-2/TRBV6-3; j_call: TRBJ2-2; d_call: -; clone_size: -; cdr3_aa: CASRPYQATGELFF; cdr3_nt: TGTGCCAGCAGACCATACCAGGCAACCGGGGAGCTGTTTTTT
v_call: TRBV9; j_call: TRBJ1-2; d_call: TRBD1; clone_size: few; cdr3_aa: CASSVGDRQGHYGYTF; cdr3_nt: TGTGCCAGCAGCGTAGGGGACCGACAGGGACACTATGGCTACACCTTC
v_call: TRBV19; j_call: TRBJ1-5; d_call: -; clone_size: few; cdr3_aa: CASSMRRDSNQPQHF; cdr3_nt: TGTGCCAGTAGTATGAGGAGGGATAGCAATCAGCCCCAGCATTTT
v_call: TRBV12-3/TRBV12-4; j_call: TRBJ2-5; d_call: -; clone_size: many; cdr3_aa: CASSPPTVQETQYF; cdr3_nt: TGTGCCAGCAGTCCACCGACCGTCCAAGAGACCCAGTACTTC
v_call: TRBV20-1; j_call: TRBJ2-1; d_call: TRBD1; clone_size: -; cdr3_aa: CSARLKQGLKYNEQFF; cdr3_nt: TGCAGTGCTAGATTAAAACAGGGGCTTAAATACAATGAGCAGTTCTTC
v_call: TRBV27; j_call: TRBJ1-5; d_call: -; clone_size: -; cdr3_aa: CASSLSLHKPQHF; cdr3_nt: TGTGCCAGCAGTTTATCCCTTCACAAGCCCCAGCATTTT
v_call: TRBV7-2; j_call: TRBJ2-4; d_call: -; clone_size: many; cdr3_aa: CASSLGGTVKNIQYF; cdr3_nt: TGTGCCAGCAGCTTAGGCGGGACAGTCAAAAACATTCAGTACTTC
v_call: TRBV6-1; j_call: TRBJ1-4; d_call: TRBD1; clone_size: few; cdr3_aa: CASRVDRGEKLFF; cdr3_nt: TGTGCCAGCAGGGTCGACAGGGGTGAAAAACTGTTTTTT
v_call: TRBV5-1; j_call: TRBJ1-1; d_call: -; clone_size: many; cdr3_aa: CASSETQVSNTEAFF; cdr3_nt: TGCGCCAGCAGCGAGACTCAGGTTTCGAACACTGAAGCTTTCTTT
v_call: TRBV27; j_call: TRBJ2-2; d_call: TRBD2; clone_size: -; cdr3_aa: CASSLGQGTSGTGELFF; cdr3_nt: TGTGCCAGCAGTTTAGGCCAAGGGACTAGCGGCACCGGGGAGCTGTTTTTT
v_call: TRBV6-1; j_call: TRBJ1-1; d_call: -; clone_size: -; cdr3_aa: CASTLQVRAEAFF; cdr3_nt: TGTGCCAGCACCCTGCAGGTTCGGGCTGAAGCTTTCTTT
v_call: TRBV6-5; j_call: TRBJ1-6; d_call: -; clone_size: many; cdr3_aa: CASSYRGNNSPLHF; cdr3_nt: TGTGCCAGCAGTTACAGGGGTAATAATTCACCCCTCCACTTT
v_call: TRBV5-1; j_call: TRBJ1-4; d_call: TRBD1; clone_size: many; cdr3_aa: CASSTGQVLEKLFF; cdr3_nt: TGCGCCAGCAGTACGGGACAGGTTTTAGAAAAACTGTTTTTT
v_call: TRBV12-5; j_call: TRBJ2-2; d_call: TRBD1; clone_size: many; cdr3_aa: CASGAGQVSDPGELFF; cdr3_nt: TGTGCTAGTGGCGCGGGACAGGTTTCAGATCCCGGGGAGCTGTTTTTT
v_call: TRBV12-3/TRBV12-4; j_call: TRBJ1-2; d_call: -; clone_size: many; cdr3_aa: CASSLSEGGYMGRGFGYTF; cdr3_nt: TGTGCCAGCAGTTTATCAGAAGGGGGATATATGGGGCGCGGTTTTGGCTACACCTTC
v_call: TRBV6-1; j_call: TRBJ2-2; d_call: -; clone_size: many; cdr3_aa: CACAPSTGELFF; cdr3_nt: TGTGCCTGCGCACCCAGCACCGGGGAGCTGTTTTTT
v_call: TRBV2; j_call: TRBJ2-7; d_call: TRBD2; clone_size: many; cdr3_aa: CASSGASGDHYEQYF; cdr3_nt: TGTGCCAGCAGTGGGGCTAGCGGGGATCATTACGAGCAGTACTTC
v_call: TRBV5-1; j_call: TRBJ1-2; d_call: TRBD1; clone_size: -; cdr3_aa: CASSIDRVGGYTF; cdr3_nt: TGCGCCAGCAGCATTGACAGGGTAGGAGGCTACACCTTC